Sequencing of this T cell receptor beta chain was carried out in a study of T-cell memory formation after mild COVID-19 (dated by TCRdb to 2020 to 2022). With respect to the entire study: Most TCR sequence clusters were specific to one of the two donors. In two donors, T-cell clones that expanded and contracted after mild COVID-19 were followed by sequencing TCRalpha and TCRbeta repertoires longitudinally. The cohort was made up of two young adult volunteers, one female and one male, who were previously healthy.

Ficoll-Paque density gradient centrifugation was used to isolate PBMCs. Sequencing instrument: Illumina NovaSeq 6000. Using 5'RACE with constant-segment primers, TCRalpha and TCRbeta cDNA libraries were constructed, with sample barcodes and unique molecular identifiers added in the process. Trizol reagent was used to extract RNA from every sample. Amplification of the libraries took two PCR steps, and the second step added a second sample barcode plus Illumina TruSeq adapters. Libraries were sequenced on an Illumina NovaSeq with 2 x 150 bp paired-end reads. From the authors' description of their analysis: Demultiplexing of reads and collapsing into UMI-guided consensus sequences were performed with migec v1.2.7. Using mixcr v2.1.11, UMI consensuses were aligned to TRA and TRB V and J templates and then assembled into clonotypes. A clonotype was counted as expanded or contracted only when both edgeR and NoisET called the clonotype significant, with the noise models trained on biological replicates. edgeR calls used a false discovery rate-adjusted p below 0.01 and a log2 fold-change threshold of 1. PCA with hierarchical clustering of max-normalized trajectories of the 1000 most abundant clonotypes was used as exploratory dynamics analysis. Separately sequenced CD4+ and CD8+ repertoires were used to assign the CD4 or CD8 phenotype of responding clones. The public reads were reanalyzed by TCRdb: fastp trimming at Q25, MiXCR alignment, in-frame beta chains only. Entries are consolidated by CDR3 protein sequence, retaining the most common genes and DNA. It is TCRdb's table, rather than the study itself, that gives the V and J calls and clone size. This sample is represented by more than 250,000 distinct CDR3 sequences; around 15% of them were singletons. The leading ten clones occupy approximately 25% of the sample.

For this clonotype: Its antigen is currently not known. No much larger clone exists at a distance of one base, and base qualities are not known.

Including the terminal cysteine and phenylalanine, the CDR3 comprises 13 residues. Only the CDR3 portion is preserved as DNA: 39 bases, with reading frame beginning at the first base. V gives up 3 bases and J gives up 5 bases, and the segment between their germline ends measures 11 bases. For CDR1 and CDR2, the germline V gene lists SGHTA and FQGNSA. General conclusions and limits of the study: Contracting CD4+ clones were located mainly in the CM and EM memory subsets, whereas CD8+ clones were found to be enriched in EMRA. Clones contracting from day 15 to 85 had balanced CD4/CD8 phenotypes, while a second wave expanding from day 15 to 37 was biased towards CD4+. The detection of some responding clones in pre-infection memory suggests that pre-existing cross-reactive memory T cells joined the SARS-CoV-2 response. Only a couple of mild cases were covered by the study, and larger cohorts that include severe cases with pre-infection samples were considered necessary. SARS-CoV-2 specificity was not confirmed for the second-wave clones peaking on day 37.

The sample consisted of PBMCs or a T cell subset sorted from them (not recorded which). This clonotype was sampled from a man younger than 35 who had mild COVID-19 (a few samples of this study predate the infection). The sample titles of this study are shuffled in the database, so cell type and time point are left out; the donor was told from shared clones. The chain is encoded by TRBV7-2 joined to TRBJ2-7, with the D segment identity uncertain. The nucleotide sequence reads TGTGCCAGCAGCTTTCGGGTAATCAACGAGCAGTACTTC. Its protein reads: CASSFRVINEQYF. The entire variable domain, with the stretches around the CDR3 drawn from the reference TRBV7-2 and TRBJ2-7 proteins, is GAGVSQSPSNKVTEKGKDVELRCDPISGHTALYWYRQSLGQGLEFLIYFQGNSAPDKSGLPSDRFSAERTGGSVSTLTIQRTQQEDSAVYLCASSFRVINEQYFGPGTRLTVT.